The 15 T cell receptor beta chains presented below share a single source sample, sequenced in a study of regulatory T cells in long-lasting Graves disease. Time point of the sample: newly diagnosed GD, antithyroid drugs for less than 3 months. PBMC-extracted RNA yielded the TCR library. Libraries of TCR beta came from iRepertoire HTBI primers plus Arm-PCR of CDR3 regions. TCRdb passed the multiplex PCR reads through MiXCR, listing each CDR3 protein once. Counted here are hundreds of thousands of distinct CDR3 sequences, roughly 15% occurring once; the ten biggest clones make up about 12%. These data are also associated with another study on T cells in Graves' hyperthyroidism and ophthalmopathy.

Specimen: peripheral blood mononuclear cells (PBMCs), collected at new diagnosis, from a patient treated with antithyroid drugs. These receptor sequences come from a man younger than 35 with Graves disease.

Of note for this clonotype: Germline and junction disagree at one end, which may indicate a read error. The V and J genes are TRBV5-1 and TRBJ1-2; D is possibly TRBD1 (5 bases). The germline CDR1 and CDR2 sequences are SGHRS and YFSETQ. The CDR3 totals 14 residues. The CDR3 nucleotides are TGCGTCAGCAGCTTGTCCGGGACCAACTATGGCTACACCTTC. This sequence encodes CVSSLSGTNYGYTF.

This clonotype showed up just a few times. Compared with germline, one end of the junction differs, possibly owing to a read error. This chain joins TRBV7-9 and TRBJ1-1; D possibly corresponds to TRBD1 (5 bases). The length of the CDR3 is 12 residues. Germline assignment: CDR1 SEHNR and CDR2 FQNEAQ (reference sequence). The CDR3, as DNA: TGTGCCAGCAGCTTCGGGGGTAGGGGAGCTATCTTT. The encoded protein is CASSFGGRGAIF.

This clonotype was counted ten times or more. The chain carries TRBV12-3 or TRBV12-4 and TRBJ2-7, with 9 nucleotides matching TRBD1. V gave up 5 bases and J gave up 2 bases; unmatched junction bases: 16. The length of the CDR3 is 18 residues. The CDR3 bases are TGTGCCAGCAGTGGACAGGGGTCTAGGCGGGTAGAACCCTACGAGCAGTACTTC. This gives the protein CASSGQGSRRVEPYEQYF.

The chain uses TRBV19 and TRBJ1-5; 10 nucleotides match TRBD1. This CDR3 region has 15 residues. Germline V CDR1 and CDR2: LNHDA, SQIVND (reference sequence). Trimming cost V 6 bases and J 4 bases; bases outside gene matches: 6. The CDR3 protein is CASSVDRGNNQPQHF. The DNA of the CDR3 is TGTGCCAGTAGCGTGGACAGGGGGAATAATCAGCCCCAGCATTTT. The full variable domain, in which reference TRBV19 and TRBJ1-5 provide the parts outside the CDR3, is DGGITQSPKYLFRKEGQNVTLSCEQNLNHDAMYWYRQDPGQGLRLIYYSQIVNDFQKGDIAEGYSVSREKKESFPLTVTSAQKNPTAFYLCASSVDRGNNQPQHFGDGTRLSIL.

V gene TRBV30 combines with J gene TRBJ1-1, with D unresolved. Germline V gene sequence: CDR1 GTSNPN, CDR2 SVGIG (reference sequence). CDR3 size: 13 residues. Trimming took 2 bases from V and 4 from J, leaving 11 bases between them. CDR3 in DNA: TGTGCCTGGAGTACGGAATTGGGCACTGAAGCTTTCTTT. This gives the protein CAWSTELGTEAFF.

This clonotype was seen repeatedly, ten times or more. This sequence joins TRBV7-3 and TRBJ1-1; no clear D. The CDR3 is made up of 12 amino acids. Germline V lookup: CDR1 SGHTA, CDR2 FQGTGA. Between the trimmed V and J ends, which lost 4 bases and 0 bases, there was a span of 3 bases. CDR3 sequence: CASSSVNTEAFF. The CDR3 DNA is TGTGCCAGCAGCTCGGTGAACACTGAAGCTTTCTTT.

This clonotype was recorded at least ten times. The chain employs TRBV2 and TRBJ1-1; unclear D gene. The CDR3 has 13 amino acids. Trimming cost V 7 bases and J 0 bases, with 9 bases left between them. CDR1 is SNHLY, CDR2 FYNNEI, per germline. CDR3 loop: CASTTDLNTEAFF. For the CDR3, the DNA is TGTGCCAGCACTACGGACTTGAACACTGAAGCTTTCTTT. The whole variable domain, remainder taken from reference TRBV2 and TRBJ1-1, is EPEVTQTPSHQVTQMGQEVILRCVPISNHLYFYWYRQILGQKVEFLVSFYNNEISEKSEIFDDQFSVERPDGSNFTLKIRSTKLEDSAMYFCASTTDLNTEAFFGQGTRLTVV.

The chain combines TRBV28 with TRBJ1-5, with D hard to call. Trimming left V 8 bases short and J 7 bases short, with 12 bases between. Germline values: CDR1 MDHEN, CDR2 SYDVKM. This CDR3 is built from 12 residues. In DNA form, the CDR3 reads TGTGCCAGCGGAAAAGGGTTGCAGCCCCAGCATTTT. Translated, it gives CASGKGLQPQHF.

A remark on this clonotype: A junction boundary mismatches the germline segment, possibly from a read error. V usage is TRBV5-1 and J usage is TRBJ2-1; possibly TRBD2 for D (5 bases). Per the germline V gene, CDR1 is SGHRS and CDR2 is YFSETQ. This CDR3 has 12 residues. CDR3 coding DNA: TGTGCCAGCAGCTTATCTTGGACTGGGCAGTTCTTC. Translation gives CASSLSWTGQFF.

This clonotype was seen a handful of times. The rearrangement joins TRBV6-4 to TRBJ1-1, with 8 bases lining up with TRBD1. Trimming cost V 6 bases and J 10 bases; bases outside gene matches: 16. Germline V gene lookup returns CDR1 MRHNA and CDR2 SNTAGT. This CDR3 contains 15 residues. The CDR3 sequence: CASSSSRGQLPGAFF. DNA of the CDR3: TGTGCCAGCAGCTCCTCCAGGGGGCAGCTCCCTGGAGCTTTCTTT.

This clonotype was detected many times. This chain joins TRBV6-2 or TRBV6-3 and TRBJ2-7; 8 bases align to TRBD2. This CDR3 is 16 amino acids long. CDR1 is MNHEY, CDR2 SVGEGT, per germline. V lost 5 bases, J lost 2 bases, and 11 bases stayed unmatched. As DNA, the CDR3 is TGTGCCAGCAGTGAAACCCAGCGGGAGATCACCTACGAGCAGTACTTC. Translation: CASSETQREITYEQYF.

This clonotype has only a few counts. The rearrangement links TRBV7-2 to TRBJ2-7, with TRBD2 as a possible D gene (6 bases). Germline V gives CDR1 SGHTA, CDR2 FQGNSA. CDR3 size: 15 residues. Trimming pared 5 bases from V and 5 bases from J, leaving 19 bases between. The CDR3 DNA reads TGTGCCAGCAGCAACGAGGCGGGAAAGGTTGACGAGCAGTACTTC. Translated, it gives CASSNEAGKVDEQYF.

This clonotype appeared many times. V and J are TRBV2 and TRBJ2-7; TRBD2 might be the D (5 bases). Trimming cost V 1 base and J 6 bases, with 10 bases left between them. Germline loops: CDR1 SNHLY, CDR2 FYNNEI. This CDR3 has 13 amino acids. The chain's CDR3 is CASSEELRAEQYF. CDR3 DNA: TGTGCCAGCAGTGAAGAACTGAGGGCCGAGCAGTACTTC.

This clonotype was detected a few times. The chain links TRBV13 to TRBJ2-7; TRBD1 matches at 9 bases. CDR3 length equals 15 residues. CDR1 and CDR2 (germline): PRHDT, FYEKMQ (reference sequence). The J segment lost 4 bases and the V segment lost 5 bases, leaving 9 bases of the junction unmatched. The chain's CDR3 is CASSLSGTGHYEQYF. CDR3 nucleotides: TGTGCCAGCAGCCTCTCCGGGACAGGGCATTACGAGCAGTACTTC.

This clonotype appeared a few times. V and J are TRBV18 and TRBJ1-2; TRBD1 matches at 7 bases. The ends lost 4 bases at V and 6 bases at J; junction bases unmatched: 5. Germline V gene lookup returns CDR1 KGHSH and CDR2 LQKENI. The CDR3 consists of 13 residues. The CDR3 here is CASSHGTADGYTF. The CDR3 nucleotides read TGTGCCAGCTCACACGGGACAGCAGATGGCTACACCTTC.